A selection of T cell receptor beta chains follows, all from one sample in a study of T cell responses to AZD1222 COVID-19 vaccine. Assay: immunoSEQ multiplex PCR; the TCRdb copy retains only in-frame clones and omits some. The data hold approximately 96,000 clones, with roughly 86% observed a single time. The specimen comprised peripheral blood, sampled 28 days after the second AZD1222 dose. These receptors originate from an adult who received the AZD1222 COVID-19 vaccine. Both conserved end residues are part of each CDR3. A D gene is named only where the DNA matches it firmly. Not every row has a clone size; where given, it reads once, few, many or a size class.

TRBJ2-2,.,TRBV5-1,.,CASSLGQTNTGELFF,TGCGCCAGCAGCTTGGGACAGACGAACACCGGGGAGCTGTTTTTT
TRBJ2-6,.,TRBV11-3,.,CASSPVGSGANVLTF,TGTGCCAGCAGCCCGGTGGGCTCTGGGGCCAACGTCCTGACTTTC
TRBJ2-7,.,TRBV5-4,few,CASSQDRIYEQYF,TGTGCCAGCAGCCAAGACAGGATATACGAGCAGTACTTC
TRBJ1-6,.,TRBV7-5,.,CARSLRWQGGSPLHF,TGTGCCAGAAGCTTAAGGTGGCAGGGTGGGTCACCCCTCCACTTT
TRBJ2-1,.,TRBV10-3,.,CAISNQRVSDEQFF,TGTGCCATCAGTAACCAACGGGTTTCCGATGAGCAGTTCTTC
TRBJ1-2,.,TRBV28,few,CASSFQGPSKGYTF,TGTGCCAGCAGTTTTCAAGGGCCTTCAAAAGGCTACACCTTC
TRBJ2-3,TRBD2,TRBV28,.,CASSLTSGGGTDTQYF,TGTGCCAGCAGTTTGACTAGCGGGGGGGGCACAGATACGCAGTATTTT
TRBJ1-3,.,TRBV18,.,CASSPSGGLDSGNTIYF,TGTGCCAGCTCACCATCCGGAGGGCTTGACTCTGGAAACACCATATATTTT
TRBJ1-6,TRBD1,TRBV25-1,.,CASRGQGAKGSPLHF,TGTGCCAGCCGCGGACAGGGCGCGAAAGGCTCACCCCTCCACTTT
TRBJ2-2,TRBD2,TRBV24-1,.,CATSDTIAGAWSGELFF,TGTGCCACCAGTGATACCATAGCGGGAGCGTGGTCCGGGGAGCTGTTTTTT
TRBJ2-3,.,TRBV4-1,.,CASSRTPEATDTQYF,TGCGCCAGCAGCCGGACTCCGGAAGCCACAGATACGCAGTATTTT
TRBJ1-6,.,TRBV6-5,.,CASHPALGGALHF,TGTGCCAGCCACCCCGCTTTAGGGGGGGCCCTCCACTTT
TRBJ1-2,.,TRBV28,.,CASSLLMPGGAGYGYTF,TGTGCCAGCAGTTTATTAATGCCGGGGGGCGCTGGCTATGGCTACACCTTC
TRBJ2-5,TRBD2,TRBV11-3,.,CASSSRTGGGQETQYF,TGTGCCAGCAGCTCGCGAACTGGCGGGGGCCAAGAGACCCAGTACTTC
TRBJ2-7,TRBD2,TRBV30,.,CAGGVTLREQYF,TGTGCCGGGGGGGTAACGCTCCGCGAGCAGTACTTC
TRBJ1-3,TRBD1,TRBV7-6,.,CASSLFGQGGNTIYF,TGTGCCAGCAGCTTATTTGGACAGGGAGGAAACACCATATATTTT
TRBJ2-6,.,TRBV4-2,.,CASSHSSVSGANVLTF,TGTGCCAGCAGCCACTCCTCGGTGTCTGGGGCCAACGTCCTGACTTTC
TRBJ2-1,.,TRBV13,.,CASYETGAGNEQFF,TGTGCCAGCTACGAAACTGGCGCTGGAAATGAGCAGTTCTTC
TRBJ2-7,.,TRBV3-1/TRBV3-2,.,CASSQLTGRYEQYF,TGTGCCAGCAGCCAACTGACAGGGAGGTACGAGCAGTACTTC
TRBJ2-7,TRBD2,TRBV3-1/TRBV3-2,.,CASSQQSGGALEQYF,TGTGCCAGCAGCCAACAAAGCGGGGGGGCTCTCGAGCAGTACTTC
TRBJ2-3,TRBD2,TRBV19,few,CASSLQVAGFPGTQYF,TGTGCCAGTAGTCTCCAGGTAGCGGGCTTCCCAGGGACGCAGTATTTT
TRBJ2-7,.,TRBV7-6,.,CASSFGLGGHSYEQYF,TGTGCCAGCAGCTTTGGGCTCGGCGGGCACTCCTACGAGCAGTACTTC
TRBJ1-6,.,TRBV5-6,.,CASSSGQLRSYNSPLHF,TGTGCCAGCAGCTCCGGGCAGCTTCGATCCTATAATTCACCCCTCCACTTT
TRBJ2-1,.,TRBV28,.,CASSLSWNEQFF,TGTGCCAGCAGTTTATCGTGGAATGAGCAGTTCTTC
TRBJ1-4,.,TRBV10-3,.,CAISEQGANEKLFF,TGTGCCATCAGTGAACAGGGTGCTAATGAAAAACTGTTTTTT
TRBJ1-1,.,TRBV27,few,CASSGQPGEWAEAFF,TGTGCCAGCAGTGGTCAACCAGGGGAGTGGGCAGAAGCTTTCTTT
TRBJ2-6,.,TRBV27,.,CASSEQVRVSGANVLTF,TGTGCCAGCAGTGAACAGGTCCGCGTCTCTGGGGCCAACGTCCTGACTTTC
TRBJ2-2,.,TRBV19,.,CASRSGDMNAGELFF,TGTGCCAGTAGGTCAGGGGACATGAACGCCGGGGAGCTGTTTTTT
TRBJ2-1,TRBD2,TRBV4-2,.,CASRGGSGDHNEQFF,TGTGCCAGCAGAGGGGGTAGCGGGGATCACAATGAGCAGTTCTTC
TRBJ2-2,.,TRBV7-7,.,CASSPRGTGELFF,TGTGCTAGCAGCCCCCGGGGGACCGGGGAGCTGTTTTTT
TRBJ2-5,TRBD2,TRBV11-2,.,CASSLGAGGPVETQYF,TGTGCCAGCAGCTTAGGGGCGGGAGGGCCGGTTGAGACCCAGTACTTC
TRBJ1-4,.,TRBV19,.,CASSENLGKLFF,TGTGCCAGTAGTGAAAACCTTGGAAAACTGTTTTTT
TRBJ2-7,TRBD1,TRBV2,.,CASRGTGLFDGYEQYF,TGTGCCAGCAGGGGGACAGGCCTGTTTGATGGGTACGAGCAGTACTTC
TRBJ2-7,.,TRBV4-2,.,CASSQDRGRFPYEQYF,TGTGCCAGCAGCCAAGATCGGGGACGTTTCCCCTACGAGCAGTACTTC
TRBJ1-2,.,TRBV3-1/TRBV3-2,.,CASSRGNNYGYTF,TGTGCCAGCAGCCGGGGGAATAACTATGGCTACACCTTC
TRBJ1-1,TRBD1,TRBV10-3,.,CAISGQGAGNTEAFF,TGTGCCATCAGTGGACAGGGGGCAGGGAACACTGAAGCTTTCTTT
TRBJ1-5,.,TRBV28,.,CASSFHSVGWPQHF,TGTGCCAGCAGTTTTCACAGTGTCGGCTGGCCCCAGCATTTT
TRBJ1-5,.,TRBV19,.,CATHPGHLSGPYSNQPQHF,TGTGCCACCCACCCGGGACATTTGAGTGGCCCCTATAGCAATCAGCCCCAGCATTTT
TRBJ1-2,TRBD1,TRBV5-4,.,CASSPAGTGTGYTF,TGTGCCAGCAGCCCGGCCGGGACAGGTACCGGCTACACCTTC
TRBJ2-7,.,TRBV28,.,CASKQRYEQYF,TGTGCCAGCAAACAACGCTACGAGCAGTACTTC
TRBJ2-7,TRBD1,TRBV11-1,.,CASSPRQGDRSYEQYF,TGTGCCAGCAGCCCTAGACAGGGGGATAGATCCTACGAGCAGTACTTC
TRBJ1-1,TRBD1,TRBV19,.,CASSPQGGTEAFF,TGTGCCAGTAGTCCCCAGGGGGGCACTGAAGCTTTCTTT
TRBJ2-7,.,TRBV7-9,.,CASSDLDGRGTEFEQYF,TGTGCCAGCAGCGACCTAGACGGGAGAGGGACGGAATTCGAGCAGTACTTC
TRBJ2-2,.,TRBV1,.,CTSSQETLAANTGELFF,TGCACCAGCAGCCAAGAGACACTAGCGGCGAACACCGGGGAGCTGTTTTTT
TRBJ2-1,TRBD2,TRBV19,.,CASSRAGGLNEQFF,TGTGCCAGTAGCCGAGCGGGGGGACTTAATGAGCAGTTCTTC
TRBJ2-1,TRBD1,TRBV6-5,.,CASERTGGINEQFF,TGTGCCAGCGAGAGGACAGGGGGTATTAATGAGCAGTTCTTC
TRBJ2-7,TRBD2,TRBV18,.,CASSPSGIHYEQYF,TGTGCCAGCTCACCTAGCGGGATACACTACGAGCAGTACTTC
TRBJ2-7,.,TRBV7-2,.,CASSLAGRDYEQYF,TGTGCCAGCAGCTTAGCGGGCAGGGACTACGAGCAGTACTTC
TRBJ2-7,.,TRBV29-1,.,CSGRDSIYEQYF,TGCAGCGGCCGGGACTCCATATACGAGCAGTACTTC
TRBJ2-2,.,TRBV6-5,.,CASTIGGANTGELFF,TGTGCCAGCACCATAGGGGGGGCGAACACCGGGGAGCTGTTTTTT
TRBJ1-2,.,TRBV7-9,once,CASSLRGNYGYTF,TGTGCCAGCAGCTTAAGGGGGAACTATGGCTACACCTTC
TRBJ1-5,.,TRBV6-5,.,CASSYWPGNQPQHF,TGTGCCAGCAGTTACTGGCCGGGGAATCAGCCCCAGCATTTT
TRBJ2-3,.,TRBV27,once,CASSLGWGRSDTQYF,TGTGCCAGCAGTTTAGGATGGGGGCGCTCAGATACGCAGTATTTT
TRBJ1-2,TRBD1,TRBV28,few,CASSSIDRDGYTF,TGTGCCAGCAGTTCAATCGACAGGGATGGCTACACCTTC